These T cell receptor beta chains were read from a single sample in a study of Ad26.COV2.S vaccination and SARS-CoV-2 variants. Assay: immunoSEQ multiplex PCR; the TCRdb copy retains only in-frame clones and omits some. Among hundreds of thousands of clones, approximately 88% were seen once, and the ten largest hold approximately 1.5%. The source material was peripheral blood, sampled in a trial of Ad26.COV2.S vaccine versus placebo. These receptors originate from a person aged 18-65 years who received the Ad26.COV2.S COVID-19 vaccine or a placebo. The CDR3 runs from the conserved cysteine through the conserved F or W. D genes are given only for firm matches. Where a row states a size, it is once, few, many or the class of an expanded clone; other rows omit it.

>once|TRBJ1-1|TRBV6-6|-
TGTGCCAGCAGTTCCCAGGTTTACACTGAAGCTTTCTTT
CASSSQVYTEAFF
>-|TRBJ2-5|TRBV30|-
TGTGCCTGGAGTGTACAGCCCTTGGAGACCCAGTACTTC
CAWSVQPLETQYF
>-|TRBJ2-1|TRBV4-2|TRBD2
TGTGCCAGCAGCCAAGCTCAGACTAGCGGGAGCCGCTACAATGAGCAGTTCTTC
CASSQAQTSGSRYNEQFF
>-|TRBJ2-7|TRBV30|-
TGTGCCTGGAGCTCTGGACATTACTACGAGCAGTACTTC
CAWSSGHYYEQYF
>-|TRBJ2-5|TRBV4-3|TRBD1
TGCGCCAGCAGCCAAGATGGCGCAGGGGGCTTCGAGACCCAGTACTTC
CASSQDGAGGFETQYF
>once|TRBJ1-4|TRBV2|-
TGTGCCAGCAGTGAAGCAGGGCCCGCAAGTGAAAAACTGTTTTTT
CASSEAGPASEKLFF
>-|TRBJ2-7|TRBV6-2/TRBV6-3|-
TGTGCCAGCAGCCCCAGGGGGGGCTCCTACGAGCAGTACTTC
CASSPRGGSYEQYF
>-|TRBJ2-7|TRBV6-5|TRBD1
TGTGCCAGCAGGGCGGATGGGGACAGCTCCTACGAGCAGTACTTC
CASRADGDSSYEQYF
>-|TRBJ2-4|TRBV19|-
TGTGCCAGTAGTCTACAGGCGGAGGGGGCCAAAAACATTCAGTACTTC
CASSLQAEGAKNIQYF
>-|TRBJ1-1|TRBV6-5|TRBD1
TGTGCCAGCAGTTACGGGACAGGGTCGAACACTGAAGCTTTCTTT
CASSYGTGSNTEAFF
>-|TRBJ2-3|TRBV10-3|-
TGTGCCATCAGGCTACAGGGTTCGGATACGCAGTATTTT
CAIRLQGSDTQYF
>-|TRBJ1-1|TRBV2|TRBD1
TGTGCCAGTACCAGACAAGGACAGGGACTGAACACTGAAGCTTTCTTT
CASTRQGQGLNTEAFF
>-|TRBJ2-1|TRBV6-5|TRBD2
TGTGCCAGCAGTTACTCGCAGACTAGCGGGAGCAATGAGCAGTTCTTC
CASSYSQTSGSNEQFF
>-|TRBJ1-4|TRBV19|-
TGTGCCAGTAGTCCCCGACAGAAGGGCGAAAAACTGTTTTTT
CASSPRQKGEKLFF
>-|TRBJ2-1|TRBV5-1|-
TGCGCCAGCAGCTTGGAAGCGGGTAGCTCCTACAATGAGCAGTTCTTC
CASSLEAGSSYNEQFF
>-|TRBJ1-2|TRBV5-1|-
TGCGCCAGCAGCCTGGGACCGACGGGGGGCTACACCTTC
CASSLGPTGGYTF
>-|TRBJ1-5|TRBV4-3|TRBD1
TGCGCCAGCAGCCCCGGACAGGGCCGCAATCAGCCCCAGCATTTT
CASSPGQGRNQPQHF
>-|TRBJ2-1|TRBV30|-
TGTGCCTGGAACCAGGGACATGAGCAGTTCTTC
CAWNQGHEQFF
>-|TRBJ2-7|TRBV6-5|TRBD1
TGTGCCAGCAGTTTACAGACAGGGGTCTACGAGCAGTACTTC
CASSLQTGVYEQYF
>-|TRBJ2-1|TRBV7-9|-
TGTGCCAGCAGCGGGTACTACAATGAGCAGTTCTTC
CASSGYYNEQFF
>-|TRBJ2-7|TRBV18|TRBD1
TGTGCCAGCTCACCCAGGGGGACAGGATCCTACGAGCAGTACTTC
CASSPRGTGSYEQYF
>-|TRBJ2-3|TRBV6-1|TRBD2
TGTGCCAGCAGTGAAGAGACTAGCGGGAATGCAGATACGCAGTATTTT
CASSEETSGNADTQYF
>few|TRBJ1-1|TRBV5-1|-
TGCGCCAGCAGCTTTGGGGACTCCAACACTGAAGCTTTCTTT
CASSFGDSNTEAFF
>-|TRBJ2-1|TRBV6-6|-
TGTGCCAGCCAGGGGGCTAGCGGGAACAATGAGCAGTTCTTC
CASQGASGNNEQFF
>-|TRBJ1-4|TRBV4-2|-
TGTGCCAGCAGCCAAGATTGGGCCTTTGGGGAAAAACTGTTTTTT
CASSQDWAFGEKLFF
>-|TRBJ2-6|TRBV18|-
TGTGCCAGCTCACCTCTACTCCCAGGGTTCGGGGCCAACGTCCTGACTTTC
CASSPLLPGFGANVLTF
>-|TRBJ1-4|TRBV19|-
TGTGCCAGTAGTAGGCGTTTGGCCAGTAATGAAAAACTGTTTTTT
CASSRRLASNEKLFF
>-|TRBJ2-3|TRBV12-5|-
TGTGCTAGTGGTTTCGGAGGGTCCACAGATACGCAGTATTTT
CASGFGGSTDTQYF
>-|TRBJ2-1|TRBV3-1/TRBV3-2|-
TGTGCCAGCAGCCCCCTGGGACCCTACAATGAGCAGTTCTTC
CASSPLGPYNEQFF
>-|TRBJ1-5|TRBV5-5|-
TGTGCCAGCAGCTTGTTTGCTAGCAATCAGCCCCAGCATTTT
CASSLFASNQPQHF
>-|TRBJ1-1|TRBV6-6|-
TGTGCCAGCAGTATCGGACAGCCCAACACTGAAGCTTTCTTT
CASSIGQPNTEAFF
>-|TRBJ2-7|TRBV3-1/TRBV3-2|TRBD2
TGTGCCAGCAGCCAAGAAGCTAGCGGGTTGAGGGAGCAGTACTTC
CASSQEASGLREQYF
>once|TRBJ2-7|TRBV19|TRBD2
TGTGCCAGTAGTAGTGGGACTAGCGGGAGTTTCTACGAGCAGTACTTC
CASSSGTSGSFYEQYF
>-|TRBJ2-5|TRBV7-3|-
TGTGCCAGCAGCTTATCTCCGGCCGTACAAGAGACCCAGTACTTC
CASSLSPAVQETQYF
>-|TRBJ1-1|TRBV5-1|TRBD1
TGCGCCAGCAGCTTGGGGGACAGGGACACTGAAGCTTTCTTT
CASSLGDRDTEAFF
>-|TRBJ1-4|TRBV6-2/TRBV6-3|-
TGTGCCAGCAGTTCCCCCGCGAGGGATGAAAAACTGTTTTTT
CASSSPARDEKLFF
>-|TRBJ1-1|TRBV19|-
TGTGCCAGTAGTATAGCGGAGGGCAACACTGAAGCTTTCTTT
CASSIAEGNTEAFF
>-|TRBJ2-7|TRBV6-5|TRBD2
TGTGCCAGCACCAAGACTAGCGGGACATACGAGCAGTACTTC
CASTKTSGTYEQYF
>few|TRBJ2-2|TRBV10-1|-
TGCGCCAGCAGTCTCCCGGGACAACTCACCGGGGAGCTGTTTTTT
CASSLPGQLTGELFF
>-|TRBJ2-1|TRBV4-2|TRBD2
TGTGCCAGCAGCCAAGATAGCGGGAGAAATGAGCAGTTCTTC
CASSQDSGRNEQFF
>-|TRBJ2-6|TRBV27|-
TGTGCCAGCAGTTTATCGTTTGACTCTGGGGCCAACGTCCTGACTTTC
CASSLSFDSGANVLTF
>-|TRBJ1-2|TRBV29-1|-
TGCAGCGTTCGACTCTTACTAAGGAGAGTAGGCTACACCTTC
CSVRLLLRRVGYTF
>-|TRBJ2-1|TRBV5-1|-
TGCGCCAGCAGCCTCGGGGCAGCTGAGCAGTTCTTC
CASSLGAAEQFF
>once|TRBJ2-3|TRBV7-2|-
TGTGCCAGCAGCTTAGATTGGGCAGATACGCAGTATTTT
CASSLDWADTQYF
>-|TRBJ1-3|TRBV2|-
TGTGCCAGCAGTGAACAGGGGATCAATGGAAACACCATATATTTT
CASSEQGINGNTIYF
>-|TRBJ1-1|TRBV30|TRBD1
TGTGCCTGGAACCCTTTGACAGGGACGAACACTGAAGCTTTCTTT
CAWNPLTGTNTEAFF
>few|TRBJ2-3|TRBV9|-
TGTGCCAGCAGCGTAGAGGGGGGTAGCACAGATACGCAGTATTTT
CASSVEGGSTDTQYF
>-|TRBJ2-7|TRBV30|TRBD1
TGTGCCTGGAGCGCGGACAGGGACTACGAGCAGTACTTC
CAWSADRDYEQYF